This T cell receptor beta chain derives from a study of control samples from healthy donors and cancer patients. Trimming cost V 0 bases and J 0 bases; bases outside gene matches: 8. Germline V lookup: CDR1 SGHDT, CDR2 YYEEEE. The CDR3 has 17 residues. Measured with immunoSEQ multiplex PCR; TCRdb has only the in-frame clones, and not every one. The sample yields 170,000 or so clones, 90% to 95% seen once. This clone occurred a few times. The sample comprised blood. The chain has TRBV5-6 and TRBJ1-1; 7 nucleotides agree with TRBD1. This sequence originates from a young man in good health. CDR3 in DNA: TGTGCCAGCAGCTTGGTGGACAGGCCGACGATGAACACTGAAGCTTTCTTT. Translating gives CASSLVDRPTMNTEAFF.